A single sample gave rise to the 28 T cell receptor beta chains below, sequenced in a study of cytomegalovirus exposure and HLA in healthy donors. It was with 60 Vbeta and 13 Jbeta primers that the PCR ran. Sequencing was performed with immunoSEQ multiplex PCR; in TCRdb, only in-frame clones are kept and a portion is missing. The repertoire consists of fewer than 200,000 clones, with roughly 80% occurring once and the leading ten covering about 0.5%. Sequenced sample: PBMCs. Every receptor here comes from a woman aged 50 to 60 in good health and CMV-seronegative.

V usage is TRBV10-3 and J usage is TRBJ2-7, with a tentative D call TRBD1 (6 bases). The CDR3 loop spans 14 amino acids. The germline V gene has CDR1 ENHRY and CDR2 SYGVKD. The V and J ends lost 3 bases and 3 bases respectively, with 12 bases between them. CDR3 nucleotide sequence: TGTGCCATCAGTGAAGGTCAGGGGAACTACGAGCAGTACTTC. This codes for CAISEGQGNYEQYF.

The CDR3 region is CASSSGALASDTQYF. The DNA of the CDR3 is TGTGCCAGCAGTTCAGGGGCCTTGGCGTCAGATACGCAGTATTTT. The V call is TRBV28, the J call TRBJ2-3; D might be TRBD1 (6 bases). Trimming took off 4 bases at V and 4 bases at J, with 15 bases between the two ends. The CDR3 has 15 amino acids. Per the germline V gene, CDR1 is MDHEN and CDR2 is SYDVKM.

This clone was seen only once. The chain links TRBV18 to TRBJ2-7, with TRBD2 as a possible D gene (6 bases). Looked up from germline, CDR1 is KGHSH and CDR2 is LQKENI. V lost 3 bases and J 7 bases, leaving 16 bases between the germline ends. The CDR3 runs to 14 residues. CDR3 in amino acids: CASSPLASAGEQYF. DNA for the CDR3: TGTGCCAGCTCACCCCTGGCTAGCGCGGGTGAGCAGTACTTC.

This chain links TRBV10-3 with TRBJ1-3, with 11 bases fitting TRBD1. Germline CDR1 and CDR2: ENHRY and SYGVKD. The CDR3 has 16 residues. Trimming at V came to 0 bases and at J to 2 bases, leaving 0 bases not matched to a gene. CDR3 amino acids: CAISESGQGAGNTIYF. The CDR3 DNA sequence: TGTGCCATCAGTGAGTCGGGACAGGGGGCTGGAAACACCATATATTTT.

The CDR3, as DNA: TGTGCCAGCAGCTTGGCTCGGCAGGGGGGAGAGACCCAGTACTTC. Residues: CASSLARQGGETQYF. V gene TRBV5-4 combines with J gene TRBJ2-5; maybe TRBD1 (7 bases). Germline lookup yields CDR1 SGHNT and CDR2 YYREEE (reference sequence). The CDR3 has 15 residues. V lost 0 bases and J 4 bases, leaving 13 bases between the germline ends.

The chain recombines TRBV5-6 with TRBJ1-2; TRBD1 might be the D (5 bases). Germline lookup yields CDR1 SGHDT and CDR2 YYEEEE. The CDR3 consists of 13 residues. V lost 4 bases and J lost 6, with 13 bases in between. The CDR3 sequence: CASSPTGTDGYTF. The CDR3, as DNA: TGTGCCAGCAGCCCTACAGGAACAGATGGCTACACCTTC.

The chain uses TRBV27 and TRBJ1-5, with D hard to call. Germline CDR1 and CDR2: MNHEY and SMNVEV (reference sequence). This CDR3 contains 16 residues. V lost 5 bases and J 6 bases, leaving 20 bases between the germline ends. The CDR3 here is CASSPSGSGAGQPQHF. The CDR3 DNA sequence: TGTGCCAGCAGTCCGTCCGGGAGCGGCGCTGGTCAGCCCCAGCATTTT.

The chain employs TRBV28 and TRBJ2-2; no clear D gene. Germline assignment: CDR1 MDHEN and CDR2 SYDVKM. CDR3 size: 14 residues. V lost 3 bases to trimming and J lost 1 base, with 6 bases between them. The CDR3 reads CASSLVGNTGELFF. CDR3 bases: TGTGCCAGCAGTTTGGTCGGGAACACCGGGGAGCTGTTTTTT.

Here the CDR3 DNA reads TGTGCCAGCAGCTTCGGGTCTCGCAATGGCTACACCTTC. It encodes CASSFGSRNGYTF. The chain recombines TRBV5-4 with TRBJ1-2; no clear D gene. Germline V gives CDR1 SGHNT, CDR2 YYREEE (reference sequence). Trimming took 2 bases from V and 6 from J, leaving 11 bases between them. The CDR3 consists of 13 residues.

The rearrangement uses TRBV4-3 and TRBJ1-5, with 8 nucleotides matching TRBD1. CDR3 size: 15 residues. Germline trimming cut 0 bases from V and 3 bases from J; bases unmatched to any gene: 1. Germline CDR1 LGHNA, CDR2 YSLEER. CDR3 coding DNA: TGCGCCAGCAGCCAAGAGGGACAGGCCAATCAGCCCCAGCATTTT. Translating gives CASSQEGQANQPQHF.

A word on this clone: The germline gene is not matched at one end of the junction; a read error may be the cause. This chain joins TRBV27 and TRBJ2-5; D call uncertain. The CDR3 totals 13 residues. Germline V gene lookup returns CDR1 MNHEY and CDR2 SMNVEV (reference sequence). CDR3 nucleotides: TGTGCCAGCAGGCGGTCCTACCAAGGGACCCAGTACTTC. Translation gives CASRRSYQGTQYF.

The J gene is TRBJ2-1, the V gene TRBV7-8, with 7 bases aligning to TRBD1. This CDR3 has 16 amino acids. From germline, CDR1 is SGHVS and CDR2 FQNEAQ. The V and J ends lost 5 bases and 2 bases, in that order; junction bases with no gene match: 9. The CDR3 protein is CASSPQGKLTYNEQFF. The CDR3 region has the DNA TGTGCCAGCAGCCCACAGGGGAAACTAACCTACAATGAGCAGTTCTTC.

The rearrangement uses TRBV30 and TRBJ1-6; maybe TRBD1 (6 bases). V was cut by 1 base and J by 0 bases, with 10 bases left in between. The CDR3 is made up of 16 amino acids. Germline values: CDR1 GTSNPN, CDR2 SVGIG (reference sequence). Here the CDR3 DNA reads TGTGCCTGGAGTGGAAGGGGGAGCTCCTATAATTCACCCCTCCACTTT. This encodes CAWSGRGSSYNSPLHF.

This clone was picked up one time. The same CDR3 can be traced to other DNA sequences in this sample. The chain is built from TRBV9 and TRBJ2-1; the match to TRBD1 covers 7 bases. CDR1 and CDR2 from the germline V gene are SGDLS and YYNGEE. Unmatched junction bases numbered 13, after V lost 4 bases and J lost 9 bases. This CDR3 contains 15 residues. The DNA for the CDR3 is TGTGCCAGCAGCCCCCCGGGGACAGTGCCCCCTGAGCAGTTCTTC. This codes for CASSPPGTVPPEQFF.

The chain employs TRBV19 and TRBJ1-4; the D gene is possibly TRBD1 (5 bases). The CDR3 length is 14 residues. Trimming pared 8 bases from V and 0 bases from J, leaving 10 bases between. Germline loops: CDR1 LNHDA, CDR2 SQIVND (reference sequence). The CDR3 DNA reads TGTGCCAGTTGTCCAGGGTCAACTAATGAAAAACTGTTTTTT. It yields the protein CASCPGSTNEKLFF.

The genes are TRBV10-1 and TRBJ1-2; the D gene is possibly TRBD1 (5 bases). The length of the CDR3 is 17 residues. The V end was cut by 2 bases, the J end by 6 bases, with 22 bases between. The germline V gene has CDR1 WNHNN and CDR2 SYGVQD (reference sequence). CDR3 in amino acids: CASSENGEGSVRNGYTF. CDR3 DNA: TGCGCCAGCAGTGAGAACGGGGAGGGGTCGGTTCGAAATGGCTACACCTTC.

This rearrangement joins TRBV14 to TRBJ2-2; TRBD1 is a possible D gene (6 bases). V was trimmed by 0 bases and J by 5 bases, leaving 7 bases between them. CDR3 size: 14 residues. Germline values: CDR1 SGHDN, CDR2 FVKESK. CDR3 nucleotide sequence: TGTGCCAGCAGCCAAGACGACAGGACCGGGGAGCTGTTTTTT. This sequence encodes CASSQDDRTGELFF.

The chain is built from TRBV4-2 and TRBJ1-1, with no clear D. CDR3 length equals 15 residues. V was trimmed by 0 bases and J by 5 bases, leaving 13 bases between them. CDR1 and CDR2 from the germline V gene are LGHNA and YNFKEQ. The CDR3 DNA reads as TGTGCCAGCAGCCAAGATTCCCCGACAAGGACTGAAGCTTTCTTT. Amino acids: CASSQDSPTRTEAFF.

The V and J genes are TRBV7-3 and TRBJ2-6, with a possible D match to TRBD1 (5 bases). From germline, CDR1 is SGHTA and CDR2 FQGTGA. Trimming pared 4 bases from V and 1 base from J, leaving 8 bases between. The CDR3 contains 15 residues. The CDR3 spells CASSSQESGANVLTF. CDR3 nucleotide sequence: TGTGCCAGCAGCTCACAGGAGTCTGGGGCCAACGTCCTGACTTTC. Using reference TRBV7-3 and TRBJ2-6 for the parts outside the CDR3, the full variable domain is GAGVSQTPSNKVTEKGKYVELRCDPISGHTALYWYRQSLGQGPEFLIYFQGTGAADDSGLPNDRFFAVRPEGSVSTLKIQRTERGDSAVYLCASSSQESGANVLTFGAGSRLTVL.

This clone was seen just once. This sequence joins TRBV7-6 and TRBJ2-7; 8 bases are a match to TRBD2. V lost 5 bases, J lost 3 bases, and 9 bases stayed unmatched. This CDR3 has 15 amino acids. Germline V gene data show CDR1 as SGHVS and CDR2 as FNYEAQ. CDR3 residues: CASSPRTSSNYEQYF. CDR3 DNA: TGTGCCAGCAGCCCAAGGACTAGCTCAAACTACGAGCAGTACTTC.

The chain uses TRBV28 and TRBJ2-7; TRBD2 matches at 11 bases. After removal of 7 bases from V and 2 bases from J, the junction contained 7 bases not matched to a gene. The CDR3 is 15 amino acids. Germline loops: CDR1 MDHEN, CDR2 SYDVKM. The CDR3 spells CASKTSGSPTYEQYF. The DNA of the CDR3 is TGTGCCAGCAAAACTAGCGGGAGCCCCACCTACGAGCAGTACTTC.

This clone has only a few counts. CDR3 loop: CASSNQRDRGKTQYF. The CDR3 region has the DNA TGTGCCAGCAGCAACCAAAGGGACAGGGGGAAGACCCAGTACTTC. The chain joins TRBV7-2 to TRBJ2-5, with 11 bases identical to TRBD1. V trimming: 5 bases; J trimming: 6 bases; junction bases outside the gene matches: 8. Per the germline V gene, CDR1 is SGHTA and CDR2 is FQGNSA. CDR3 size: 15 residues.

The gene calls are TRBV5-1 and TRBJ2-1; 8 positions agree with TRBD2. CDR3 length: 16 amino acids. With V trimmed by 1 base and J by 6 bases, 9 bases remained unmatched. The germline V gene has CDR1 SGHRS and CDR2 YFSETQ. Here the CDR3 reads CASSLQSGRAGNEQFF. In DNA form, the CDR3 reads TGCGCCAGCAGCTTGCAATCCGGGAGGGCCGGCAATGAGCAGTTCTTC.

The V and J genes are TRBV19 and TRBJ2-6; a weak D match, TRBD2 (5 bases). Trimming took off 2 bases at V and 0 bases at J, with 23 bases between the two ends. The germline V gene encodes CDR1 LNHDA and CDR2 SQIVND (reference sequence). This CDR3 contains 21 residues. The chain's CDR3 is CASSIRRYGSTILSGANVLTF. The CDR3 DNA follows: TGTGCCAGTAGTATAAGGAGGTATGGGTCTACCATCCTCTCTGGGGCCAACGTCCTGACTTTC.

This clone was seen just once. V is TRBV28 and J is TRBJ2-1; 8 bases fit TRBD2. Per germline, CDR1 MDHEN and CDR2 SYDVKM. The junction had 13 bases not matched to a gene; V was cut back by 11 bases and J by 7 bases. There are 14 residues in the CDR3. For the CDR3, the DNA is TGTGCCGCAGCGAATAGCGGGACGGTAAATGAGCAGTTCTTC. This encodes CAAANSGTVNEQFF.

The chain employs TRBV28 and TRBJ2-3; 8 positions match TRBD1. The CDR3 loop spans 14 amino acids. With 6 bases clipped from V and 7 bases from J, the junction kept 9 bases outside the gene matches. CDR1 and CDR2 from the germline V gene are MDHEN and SYDVKM. CDR3 nucleotide sequence: TGTGCCAGCAGGGGGGGACAGGTGGGGAATACGCAGTATTTT. Protein sequence: CASRGGQVGNTQYF.

This clone was seen more than once but under ten times. This chain joins TRBV11-2 and TRBJ1-1; D remains ambiguous. The length of the CDR3 is 11 residues. Germline CDR1 SGHAT, CDR2 FQNNGV. V shed 1 base and J shed 7 bases, with 4 bases lying between them. The CDR3 reads CASSLASEAFF. CDR3 DNA: TGTGCCAGCAGCTTAGCCAGTGAAGCTTTCTTT.

The rearrangement links TRBV18 to TRBJ2-5, with D hard to call. Trimming cost V 3 bases and J 1 base, with 9 bases left between them. The CDR3 is made up of 14 amino acids. Germline V CDR1 and CDR2: KGHSH, LQKENI. The CDR3 DNA follows: TGTGCCAGCTCACCTCAACAGCTCCAAGAGACCCAGTACTTC. Amino acid sequence: CASSPQQLQETQYF.